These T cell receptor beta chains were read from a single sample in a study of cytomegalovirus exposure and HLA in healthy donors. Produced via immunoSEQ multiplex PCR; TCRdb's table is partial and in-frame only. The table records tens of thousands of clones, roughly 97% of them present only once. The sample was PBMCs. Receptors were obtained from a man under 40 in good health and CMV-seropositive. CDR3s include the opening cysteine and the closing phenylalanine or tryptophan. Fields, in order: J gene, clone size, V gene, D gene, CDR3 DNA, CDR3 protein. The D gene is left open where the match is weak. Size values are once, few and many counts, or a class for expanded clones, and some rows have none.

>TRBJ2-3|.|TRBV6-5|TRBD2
TGTGCCAGCAGTTTTAGAGGCGGGAGTTCAGATACGCAGTATTTT
CASSFRGGSSDTQYF
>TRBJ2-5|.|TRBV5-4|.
TGTGCCAGCAGCCACAGGGTCCGAGAGACCCAGTACTTC
CASSHRVRETQYF
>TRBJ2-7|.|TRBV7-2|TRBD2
TGTGCCAGCAGCTTCGGACTAGCGGGAGCGGGAGAGCAGTACTTC
CASSFGLAGAGEQYF
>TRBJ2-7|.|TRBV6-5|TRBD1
TGTGCCAGCAGTTACTCGAAGACAGGGAGCCCTTCCGAGCAGTACTTC
CASSYSKTGSPSEQYF
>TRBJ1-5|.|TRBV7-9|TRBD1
TGTGCCAGCAGCTTGATACAGGGGGCGGAGAGCAATCAGCCCCAGCATTTT
CASSLIQGAESNQPQHF
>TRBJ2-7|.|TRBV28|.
TGTGCCAGCAGTTTCTCGGAGAAGGAGTACGAGCAGTACTTC
CASSFSEKEYEQYF
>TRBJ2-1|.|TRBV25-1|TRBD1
TGTGCCAGCAGTGGACGGGACAGGGAACACAATGAGCAGTTCTTC
CASSGRDREHNEQFF
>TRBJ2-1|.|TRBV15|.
TGTGCCACCATTGGCGGGAACCCCTCTGTATACAATGAGCAGTTCTTC
CATIGGNPSVYNEQFF
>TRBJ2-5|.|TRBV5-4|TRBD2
TGTGCCAGCAGCTTTGGACTAGCGGGAGGGGAAGAGACCCAGTACTTC
CASSFGLAGGEETQYF
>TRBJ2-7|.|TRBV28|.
TGTGCCAGCAGCCTCCTCGCTAACCAGCAGTACTTC
CASSLLANQQYF
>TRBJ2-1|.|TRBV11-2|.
TGTGCCAGCAGCTTAGTTACGGGAGCTTCCTACAATGAGCAGTTCTTC
CASSLVTGASYNEQFF
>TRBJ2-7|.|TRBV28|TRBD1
TGTGCCAGCGGGACCTCGGACAGGGGATCATACGAGCAGTACTTC
CASGTSDRGSYEQYF
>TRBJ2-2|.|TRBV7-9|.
TGTGCCAGCAGCCCCCGGGTAGCCGGGGAGCTGTTTTTT
CASSPRVAGELFF
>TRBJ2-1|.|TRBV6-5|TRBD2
TGTGCCAGCAGTCGGACTAGCGGGCCTAAGGGTGAGCAGTTCTTC
CASSRTSGPKGEQFF
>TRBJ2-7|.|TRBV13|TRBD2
TGTGCCAGCAGGAAAGCTAGCGGGAGTTACGAGCAGTACTTC
CASRKASGSYEQYF
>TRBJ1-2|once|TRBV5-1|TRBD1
TGCGCCAGCAGCTTGGGAAGGGGGCCATATGGCTACACCTTC
CASSLGRGPYGYTF
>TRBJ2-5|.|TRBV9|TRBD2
TGTGCCAGCAGCGTAGCGGGAGGACTAGAGACCCAGTACTTC
CASSVAGGLETQYF
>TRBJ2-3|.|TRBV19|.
TGTGCCAGTAGTACCGCGTCTCCGCCGTTCACAGATACGCAGTATTTT
CASSTASPPFTDTQYF
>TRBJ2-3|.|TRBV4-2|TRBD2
TGTGCCAGCAGCCAAGAGACTAGCGGGAGGGCCACAGATACGCAGTATTTT
CASSQETSGRATDTQYF
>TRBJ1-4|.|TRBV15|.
TGTGCCACCAGCAGAATAGAGGTTGCTAATGAAAAACTGTTTTTT
CATSRIEVANEKLFF
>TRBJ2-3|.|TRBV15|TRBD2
TGTGCCACCAGCAGTTTTAGCGGGGCAGGAGATACGCAGTATTTT
CATSSFSGAGDTQYF
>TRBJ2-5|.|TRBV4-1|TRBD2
TGCGCCAGCAGCCATCTCCCCCTGTTAGCGGGGAGACAAGAGACCCAGTACTTC
CASSHLPLLAGRQETQYF
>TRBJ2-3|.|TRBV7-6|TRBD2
TGTGCCAGCAGCCCCGAGGGAGGGGTAGGCACAGATACGCAGTATTTT
CASSPEGGVGTDTQYF
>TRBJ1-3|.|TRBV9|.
TGTGCCAGCAGCGTAGAAGAACACCGGAGCTCTTGGGACACCATATATTTT
CASSVEEHRSSWDTIYF
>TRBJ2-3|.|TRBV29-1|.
TGCAGCGTTGTTCTGAACGGAGCCACAGATACGCAGTATTTT
CSVVLNGATDTQYF
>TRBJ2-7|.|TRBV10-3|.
TGTGCCATCAGTGAGTCGAGAGTCGCGAAACGATCCTACGAGCAGTACTTC
CAISESRVAKRSYEQYF
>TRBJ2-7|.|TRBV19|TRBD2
TGTGCCAGTAGTGGTAGGGCTAGCGGACTCTACGAGCAGTACTTC
CASSGRASGLYEQYF
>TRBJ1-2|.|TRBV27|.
TGTGCCAGCAGTTTCGGGACTAACTATGGCTACACCTTC
CASSFGTNYGYTF
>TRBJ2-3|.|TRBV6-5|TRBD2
TGTGCCACCGCCGTACTAGCGGTTAGCACAGATACGCAGTATTTT
CATAVLAVSTDTQYF
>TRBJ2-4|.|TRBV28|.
TGTGCCAGCAAAGTAGGGGTCTCCAAAAACATTCAGTACTTC
CASKVGVSKNIQYF
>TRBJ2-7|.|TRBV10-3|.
TGTGCCATCAGTGCGAGCGGGCTTAGCTCCTACGAGCAGTACTTC
CAISASGLSSYEQYF
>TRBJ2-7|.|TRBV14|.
TGTGCCAGCAGCCCCTATGGGGGACTCCTCGAGCAGTACTTC
CASSPYGGLLEQYF
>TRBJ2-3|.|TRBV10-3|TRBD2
TGTGCCATCAGGCGTCTAGCGGCCTCCACAGATACGCAGTATTTT
CAIRRLAASTDTQYF
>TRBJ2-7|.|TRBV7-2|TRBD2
TGTGCCAGCAGTCTTTTTACTAGCGGGAGTACCCACGAGCAGTACTTC
CASSLFTSGSTHEQYF
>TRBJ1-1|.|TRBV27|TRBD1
TGTGCCAGCAGTTCGAGACAGGGGACGAACACTGAAGCTTTCTTT
CASSSRQGTNTEAFF
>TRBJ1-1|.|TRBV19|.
TGTGCCAGTAGTACCCCAGGTAGGCAGGCGAACACTGAAGCTTTCTTT
CASSTPGRQANTEAFF
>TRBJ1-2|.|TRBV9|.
TGTGCCAGCAGCGTAGCCGGGAACAATGGCTACACCTTC
CASSVAGNNGYTF
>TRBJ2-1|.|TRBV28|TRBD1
TGTGCCAGCAGTCTTACAGGGGTTTTACGCAATGAGCAGTTCTTC
CASSLTGVLRNEQFF
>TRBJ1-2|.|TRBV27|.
TGTGCCAGCAGCCCGCTAAATAACTATGGCTACACCTTC
CASSPLNNYGYTF
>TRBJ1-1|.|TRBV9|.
TGTGCCAGCAGCGTGGACAACATGAACACTGAAGCTTTCTTT
CASSVDNMNTEAFF